The rows below give T cell receptor beta chains drawn from one sample of a study of cytomegalovirus exposure and HLA in healthy donors. Data came from immunoSEQ multiplex PCR; TCRdb stores just in-frame clones and leaves some out. The data hold 130,000 to 150,000 clones, with around 76% observed a single time. The source material was PBMCs. The source of these receptors is a man between 18 and 35 years old in good health and CMV-seronegative. Both conserved end residues are part of each CDR3. A D gene is named only where the DNA matches it firmly. The size of a clone is reported for some rows only, either as once, few or many, or as a class for expanded clones.

D gene	J gene	clone size	V gene	CDR3 protein	CDR3 DNA
NA	TRBJ1-5	NA	TRBV9	CASKRGGYNQPQHF	TGTGCCAGCAAGCGGGGGGGCTACAATCAGCCCCAGCATTTT
TRBD2	TRBJ2-7	NA	TRBV19	CASSIQGGTYEQYF	TGTGCCAGTAGTATCCAGGGAGGGACTTACGAGCAGTACTTC
NA	TRBJ1-4	NA	TRBV6-6	CASSYQGQTNEKLFF	TGTGCCAGCAGTTACCAGGGACAAACTAATGAAAAACTGTTTTTT
NA	TRBJ2-3	NA	TRBV9	CASSGGLQSTDTQYF	TGTGCCAGCAGCGGGGGACTGCAAAGCACAGATACGCAGTATTTT
NA	TRBJ2-3	NA	TRBV29-1	CSVDPGGGGTDTQYF	TGCAGCGTTGACCCGGGGGGCGGGGGCACAGATACGCAGTATTTT
NA	TRBJ2-1	NA	TRBV5-1	CASSLGSYNEQFF	TGCGCCAGCAGCTTGGGCAGCTACAATGAGCAGTTCTTC
NA	TRBJ2-1	once	TRBV30	CAWSDWGLTGTNEQFF	TGTGCCTGGAGTGATTGGGGGCTTACGGGGACCAATGAGCAGTTCTTC
TRBD1	TRBJ1-2	few	TRBV7-9	CASSSLDRGSYGYTF	TGTGCCAGCAGCTCGTTGGACAGGGGAAGCTATGGCTACACCTTC
TRBD2	TRBJ2-1	few	TRBV7-3	CASSLVLAGRNEQFF	TGTGCCAGCAGCTTAGTCCTAGCGGGGAGGAATGAGCAGTTCTTC
TRBD1	TRBJ1-6	NA	TRBV4-2	CASSQETNRGEGNSPLHF	TGTGCCAGCAGCCAAGAGACCAACAGGGGGGAGGGCAATTCACCCCTCCACTTT
NA	TRBJ2-1	NA	TRBV5-8	CASSLFGTSLYNEQFF	TGTGCCAGCAGCTTGTTCGGGACAAGCCTTTACAATGAGCAGTTCTTC
TRBD2	TRBJ2-7	NA	TRBV27	CASSLSGPGASGTYEQYF	TGTGCCAGCAGTTTATCGGGACCCGGGGCTAGCGGGACCTACGAGCAGTACTTC
TRBD1	TRBJ1-3	NA	TRBV5-5	CASSPETGVAGNTIYF	TGTGCCAGCAGCCCTGAGACAGGGGTAGCAGGAAACACCATATATTTT
NA	TRBJ2-7	NA	TRBV19	CASSIARGYEQYF	TGTGCCAGTAGTATCGCTCGGGGCTACGAGCAGTACTTC
TRBD1	TRBJ2-7	NA	TRBV4-1	CASSEPGQGYEQYF	TGCGCCAGCAGCGAACCGGGACAGGGGTACGAGCAGTACTTC
NA	TRBJ2-1	NA	TRBV2	CASSEERIQGGSNEQFF	TGTGCCAGCAGTGAAGAGAGGATTCAAGGTGGGTCAAATGAGCAGTTCTTC
TRBD1	TRBJ2-7	NA	TRBV2	CASSDPHRGEQYF	TGTGCCAGCAGTGACCCGCACAGGGGCGAGCAGTACTTC
TRBD2	TRBJ2-7	NA	TRBV4-1	CASSQAQRGGGAQSYEQYF	TGCGCCAGCAGCCAAGCCCAGCGCGGCGGGGGGGCCCAATCCTACGAGCAGTACTTC
NA	TRBJ1-5	NA	TRBV10-3	CATRQGLGNQPQHF	TGTGCCACCCGCCAGGGTTTGGGCAATCAGCCCCAGCATTTT
NA	TRBJ1-1	many	TRBV5-4	CASSLEQGEAFF	TGTGCCAGCAGCTTGGAACAGGGTGAAGCTTTCTTT
TRBD1	TRBJ2-6	few	TRBV11-3	CASSPGQGSSGANVLTF	TGTGCCAGCAGCCCCGGACAGGGCAGCTCTGGGGCCAACGTCCTGACTTTC
NA	TRBJ2-7	few	TRBV12-5	CASTLGPRHYEQYF	TGTGCTAGTACCCTGGGGCCCAGACATTACGAGCAGTACTTC
TRBD1	TRBJ1-2	NA	TRBV7-2	CASSSAGTGGFNYGYTF	TGTGCCAGCAGCTCGGCCGGGACAGGGGGATTTAACTATGGCTACACCTTC
NA	TRBJ2-1	NA	TRBV9	CASSVAGGPYNEQFF	TGTGCCAGCAGCGTAGCGGGGGGCCCCTACAATGAGCAGTTCTTC
NA	TRBJ2-5	NA	TRBV28	CASSTIVSSTQETQYF	TGTGCCAGCAGTACGATAGTGAGCTCAACCCAAGAGACCCAGTACTTC
NA	TRBJ1-2	NA	TRBV30	CAWSRRTAIYGYTF	TGTGCCTGGAGTAGAAGGACAGCAATCTATGGCTACACCTTC
TRBD1	TRBJ1-2	few	TRBV28	CASREGARDHGYTF	TGTGCCAGCAGAGAGGGGGCGCGCGATCATGGCTACACCTTC
NA	TRBJ2-7	NA	TRBV10-1	CASSPRSNYEQYF	TGCGCCAGCAGTCCTAGGTCCAACTACGAGCAGTACTTC